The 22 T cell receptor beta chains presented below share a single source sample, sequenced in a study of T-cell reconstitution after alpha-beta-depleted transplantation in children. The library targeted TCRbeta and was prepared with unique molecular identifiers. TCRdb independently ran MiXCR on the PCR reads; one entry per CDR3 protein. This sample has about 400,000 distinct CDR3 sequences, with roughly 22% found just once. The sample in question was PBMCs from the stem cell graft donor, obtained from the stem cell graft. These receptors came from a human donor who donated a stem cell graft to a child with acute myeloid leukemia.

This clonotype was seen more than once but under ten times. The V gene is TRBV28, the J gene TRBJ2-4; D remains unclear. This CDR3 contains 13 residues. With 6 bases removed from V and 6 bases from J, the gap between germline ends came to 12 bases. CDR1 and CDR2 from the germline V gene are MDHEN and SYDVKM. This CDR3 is CASSLWALNIQYF. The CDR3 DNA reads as TGTGCCAGCAGCCTCTGGGCCCTAAACATTCAGTACTTC.

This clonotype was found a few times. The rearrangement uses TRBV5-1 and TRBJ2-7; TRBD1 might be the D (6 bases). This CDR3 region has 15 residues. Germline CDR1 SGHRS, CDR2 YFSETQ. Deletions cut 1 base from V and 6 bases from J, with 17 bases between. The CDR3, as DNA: TGCGCCAGCAGCTTGACCGGGACACGGACCCCCGAGCAGTACTTC. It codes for CASSLTGTRTPEQYF.

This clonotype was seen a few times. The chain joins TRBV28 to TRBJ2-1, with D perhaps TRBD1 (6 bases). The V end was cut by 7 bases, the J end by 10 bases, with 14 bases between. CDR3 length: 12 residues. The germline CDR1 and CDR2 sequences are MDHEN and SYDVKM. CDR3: CASNGHRDEQFF. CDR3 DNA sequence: TGTGCCAGCAACGGACACAGGGACGAGCAGTTCTTC. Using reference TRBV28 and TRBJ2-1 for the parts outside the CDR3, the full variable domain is DVKVTQSSRYLVKRTGEKVFLECVQDMDHENMFWYRQDPGLGLRLIYFSYDVKMKEKGDIPEGYSVSREKKERFSLILESASTNQTSMYLCASNGHRDEQFFGPGTRLTVL.

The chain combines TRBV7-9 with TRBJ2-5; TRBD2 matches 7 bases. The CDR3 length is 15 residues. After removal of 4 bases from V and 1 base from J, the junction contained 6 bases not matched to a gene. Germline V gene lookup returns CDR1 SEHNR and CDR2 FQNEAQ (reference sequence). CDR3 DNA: TGTGCCAGCAGCTCCCCGGGACTATCCCAAGAGACCCAGTACTTC. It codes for CASSSPGLSQETQYF.

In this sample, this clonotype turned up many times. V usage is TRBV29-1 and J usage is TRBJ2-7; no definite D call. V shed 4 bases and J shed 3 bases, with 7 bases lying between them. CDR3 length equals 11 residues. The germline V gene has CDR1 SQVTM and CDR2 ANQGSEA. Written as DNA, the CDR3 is TGCAGCGTTGGAAATGTCTACGAGCAGTACTTC. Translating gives CSVGNVYEQYF.

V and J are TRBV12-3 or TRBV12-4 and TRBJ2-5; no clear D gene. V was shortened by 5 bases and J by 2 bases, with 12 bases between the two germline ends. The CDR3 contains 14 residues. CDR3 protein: CASSPMGLQETQYF. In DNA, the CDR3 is TGTGCCAGCAGTCCTATGGGCCTTCAAGAGACCCAGTACTTC.

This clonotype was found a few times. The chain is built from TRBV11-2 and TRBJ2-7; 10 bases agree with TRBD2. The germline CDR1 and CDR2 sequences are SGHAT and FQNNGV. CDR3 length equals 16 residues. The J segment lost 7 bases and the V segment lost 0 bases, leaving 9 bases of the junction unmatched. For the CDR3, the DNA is TGTGCCAGCAGCTTAGATCTCCTAGCGGGAGTCCTGGAGCAGTACTTC. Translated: CASSLDLLAGVLEQYF.

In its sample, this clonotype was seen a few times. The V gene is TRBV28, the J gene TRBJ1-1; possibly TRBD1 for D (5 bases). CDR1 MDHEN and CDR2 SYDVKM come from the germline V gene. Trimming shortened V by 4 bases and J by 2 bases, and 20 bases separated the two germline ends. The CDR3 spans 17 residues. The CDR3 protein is CASSSKPGTRGNTEAFF. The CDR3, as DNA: TGTGCCAGCAGTTCCAAGCCCGGGACGAGGGGCAACACTGAAGCTTTCTTT.

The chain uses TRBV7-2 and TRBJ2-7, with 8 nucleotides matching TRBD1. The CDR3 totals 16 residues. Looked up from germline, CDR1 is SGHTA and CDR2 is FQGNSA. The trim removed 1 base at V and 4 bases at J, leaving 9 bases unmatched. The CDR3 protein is CASSLVVGGQGYEQYF. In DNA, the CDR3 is TGTGCCAGCAGCTTAGTTGTTGGTGGACAGGGTTACGAGCAGTACTTC.

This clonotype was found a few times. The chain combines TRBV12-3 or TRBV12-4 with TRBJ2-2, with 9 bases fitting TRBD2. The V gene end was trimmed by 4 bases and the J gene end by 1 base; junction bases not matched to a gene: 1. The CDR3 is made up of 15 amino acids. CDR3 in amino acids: CASSSSGVNTGELFF. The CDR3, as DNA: TGTGCCAGCAGTTCTAGCGGGGTGAACACCGGGGAGCTGTTTTTT.

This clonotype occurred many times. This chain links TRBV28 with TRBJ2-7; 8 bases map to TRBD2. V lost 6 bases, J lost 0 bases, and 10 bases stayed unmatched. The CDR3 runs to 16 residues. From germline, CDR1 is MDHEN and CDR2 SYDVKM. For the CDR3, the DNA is TGTGCCAGCAGCACAAGCGGGAGTCCCCACTCCTACGAGCAGTACTTC. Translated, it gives CASSTSGSPHSYEQYF.

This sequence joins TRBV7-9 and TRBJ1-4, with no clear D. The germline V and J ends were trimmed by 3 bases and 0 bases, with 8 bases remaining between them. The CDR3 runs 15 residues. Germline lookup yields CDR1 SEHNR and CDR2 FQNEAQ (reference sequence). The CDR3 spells CASSFWTTTNEKLFF. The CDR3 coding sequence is TGTGCCAGCAGCTTCTGGACCACAACTAATGAAAAACTGTTTTTT.

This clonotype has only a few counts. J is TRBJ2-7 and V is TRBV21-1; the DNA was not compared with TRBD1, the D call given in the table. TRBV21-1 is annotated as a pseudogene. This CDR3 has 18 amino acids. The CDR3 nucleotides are TGTGCCAGCAGCTTCCGGGACTGGGTTCGTACTTTTGCCTACGAGCAGTACTTC. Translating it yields CASSFRDWVRTFAYEQYF.

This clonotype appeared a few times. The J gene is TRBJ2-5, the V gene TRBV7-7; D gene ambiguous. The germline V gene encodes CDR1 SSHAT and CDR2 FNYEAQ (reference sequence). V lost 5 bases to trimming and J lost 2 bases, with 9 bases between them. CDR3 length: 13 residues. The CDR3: CASSQERQETQYF. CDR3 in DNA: TGTGCCAGCAGCCAGGAGAGGCAAGAGACCCAGTACTTC.

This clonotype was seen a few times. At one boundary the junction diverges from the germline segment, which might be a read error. Written as DNA, the CDR3 is TGTGCCAGCAGATTAGCGTGGCTAGCGGGAGAATCCTCCTACAATGAGCAGTTCTTC. Its translation: CASRLAWLAGESSYNEQFF. The rearrangement joins TRBV12-3 or TRBV12-4 to TRBJ2-1; TRBD2 agrees at 10 bases. The CDR3 runs to 19 residues.

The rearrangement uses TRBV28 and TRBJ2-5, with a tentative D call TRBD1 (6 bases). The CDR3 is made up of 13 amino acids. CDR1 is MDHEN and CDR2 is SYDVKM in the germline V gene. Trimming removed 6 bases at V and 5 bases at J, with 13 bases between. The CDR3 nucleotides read TGTGCCAGCAGAAAGACAGGCGGGGAGACCCAGTACTTC. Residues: CASRKTGGETQYF.

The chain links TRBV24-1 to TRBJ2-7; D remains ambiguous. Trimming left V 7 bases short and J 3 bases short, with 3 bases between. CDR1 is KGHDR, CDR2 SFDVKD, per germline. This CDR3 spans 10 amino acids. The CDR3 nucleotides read TGTGCCACCAGCAACTACGAGCAGTACTTC. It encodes CATSNYEQYF.

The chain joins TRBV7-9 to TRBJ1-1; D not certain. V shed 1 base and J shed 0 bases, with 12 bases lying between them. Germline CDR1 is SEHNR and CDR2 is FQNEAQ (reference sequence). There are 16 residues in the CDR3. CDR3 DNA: TGTGCCAGCAGCTTAGAAGGACGAGCAATGAACACTGAAGCTTTCTTT. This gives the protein CASSLEGRAMNTEAFF.

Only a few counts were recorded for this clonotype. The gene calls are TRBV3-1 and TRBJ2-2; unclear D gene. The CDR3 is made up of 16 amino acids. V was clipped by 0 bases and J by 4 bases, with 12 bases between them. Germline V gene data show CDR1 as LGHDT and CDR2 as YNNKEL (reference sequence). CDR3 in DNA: TGTGCCAGCAGCCAAGATGTGAGGAAGGGCACCGGGGAGCTGTTTTTT. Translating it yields CASSQDVRKGTGELFF.

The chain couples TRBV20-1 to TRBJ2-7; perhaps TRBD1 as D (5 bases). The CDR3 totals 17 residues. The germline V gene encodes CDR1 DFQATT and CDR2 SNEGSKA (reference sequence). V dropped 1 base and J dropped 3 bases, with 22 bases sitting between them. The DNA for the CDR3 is TGCAGTGCTAGAGTGCCAGGGAAGGTGGTCGTTAACTACGAGCAGTACTTC. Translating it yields CSARVPGKVVVNYEQYF.

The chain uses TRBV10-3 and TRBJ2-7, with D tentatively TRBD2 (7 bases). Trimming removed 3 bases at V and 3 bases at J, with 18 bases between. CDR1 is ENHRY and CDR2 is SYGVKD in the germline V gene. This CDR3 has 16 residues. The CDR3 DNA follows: TGTGCCATCAGTGATCTCGTCGGGGAGGGGGGCTACGAGCAGTACTTC. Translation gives CAISDLVGEGGYEQYF.

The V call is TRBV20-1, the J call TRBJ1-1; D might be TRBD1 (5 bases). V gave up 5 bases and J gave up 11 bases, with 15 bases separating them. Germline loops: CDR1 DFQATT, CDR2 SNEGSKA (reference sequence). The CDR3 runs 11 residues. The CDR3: CSASKQDWAFF. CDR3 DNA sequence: TGCAGTGCTTCCAAACAGGACTGGGCTTTCTTT.